The clone carrying this T cell receptor beta chain was seen a single time. The antigen is unknown. This specimen belongs to a study of OX40 agonist ivuxolimab in advanced cancers. Background on the study: Prior therapy, whether anti-PD-1, anti-PD-L1 or anti-CTLA-4, was allowed, and roughly 44% had some.

Looked up from germline, CDR1 is MNHEY and CDR2 is SMNVEV (reference sequence). The junction had 4 bases not matched to a gene; V was cut back by 4 bases and J by 0 bases. CDR3 length: 17 amino acids. Points from the study as a whole: The study found that CD8+ T cells averaged more expanded clones than CD4+. Clonal expansion was seen in CD4+ and CD8+ blood T cells by week 6 at 0.1 to 3.0 mg/kg. The work left the antigen specificity of expanded peripheral T cells undetermined.

Produced via immunoSEQ multiplex PCR; TCRdb's table is partial and in-frame only. The repertoire holds fewer than 15,000 clones, with around 73% as singletons. The starting material was CD4+ or CD8+ T cells sorted from blood, obtained in a trial of the OX40 agonist ivuxolimab. This clonotype originated in an adult with an advanced solid tumor such as melanoma, head and neck, liver or kidney cancer. J is TRBJ2-1 and V is TRBV27, with 12 nucleotides matching TRBD2. The chain's CDR3 is CASSSTTSGSSYNEQFF. DNA of the CDR3: TGTGCCAGCAGTTCCACGACTAGCGGGAGCTCCTACAATGAGCAGTTCTTC.